A single sample gave rise to the 20 T cell receptor beta chains below, sequenced in a study of memory CD4+ T cells and cytomegalovirus serostatus. Only in-frame clones appear in the TCRdb table, and some are missing; sequencing was by immunoSEQ multiplex PCR. The sample yields tens of thousands of clones, approximately 82% seen once. Single viable CD3+CD4+CD8-CD45RO+ cells were sorted as the memory CD4+ T cells. Input material: memory CD4+ T cells from blood. The receptors were gathered from an adult in good health and CMV-seronegative.

The genes are TRBV6-1 and TRBJ1-5, with 8 bases lining up with TRBD1. Germline-derived CDR1 and CDR2 are MNHNS and SASEGT. With V trimmed by 8 bases and J by 3 bases, 6 bases remained unmatched. This CDR3 region has 14 residues. The CDR3 spells CASGGTGDNQPQHF. Here the CDR3 DNA reads TGTGCCAGCGGGGGGACAGGCGACAATCAGCCCCAGCATTTT.

V and J are TRBV29-1 and TRBJ2-2; D possibly matches TRBD1 or TRBD2 (6 bases each). Germline V gene sequence: CDR1 SQVTM, CDR2 ANQGSEA. This CDR3 region has 14 residues. The germline V and J ends were trimmed by 3 bases and 0 bases, with 8 bases remaining between them. Here the CDR3 reads CSVDRGPNTGELFF. CDR3 nucleotides: TGCAGCGTTGACCGGGGGCCGAACACCGGGGAGCTGTTTTTT.

The V and J genes are TRBV7-3 and TRBJ2-1; tentative D call: TRBD1 (7 bases). V was shortened by 3 bases and J by 10 bases, with 16 bases between the two germline ends. In germline, CDR1 is SGHTA, CDR2 FQGTGA. The CDR3 totals 14 residues. CDR3 bases: TGTGCCAGCAGCTTTAGCGGACAGGTAGGGGAGCAGTTCTTC. Translation: CASSFSGQVGEQFF.

The J gene is TRBJ2-7, the V gene TRBV2; D call uncertain. The CDR3 totals 13 residues. CDR1 is SNHLY and CDR2 is FYNNEI in the germline V gene. V shed 7 bases and J shed 6 bases, with 16 bases lying between them. The CDR3 region has the DNA TGTGCCAGCAATCGCGGCCAGGCTCGCGAGCAGTACTTC. This sequence encodes CASNRGQAREQYF.

The V call is TRBV5-1, the J call TRBJ2-1, with TRBD1 matching over 9 bases. CDR1 and CDR2 from the germline V gene are SGHRS and YFSETQ. CDR3 size: 15 residues. Trimming took 4 bases from V and 2 from J; bases not matched to a gene: 4. CDR3 in amino acids: CASSVTGGAYNEQFF. CDR3 in DNA: TGCGCCAGCAGCGTGACAGGGGGGGCCTACAATGAGCAGTTCTTC.

The V gene is TRBV28, the J gene TRBJ1-3, with D uncertain. The CDR3 has 14 residues. Looked up from germline, CDR1 is MDHEN and CDR2 is SYDVKM. V lost 5 bases and J lost 0, with 8 bases in between. CDR3 protein: CASSPINSGNTIYF. The DNA for the CDR3 is TGTGCCAGCAGTCCAATCAACTCTGGAAACACCATATATTTT. Complete variable domain (other parts from reference TRBV28 and TRBJ1-3): DVKVTQSSRYLVKRTGEKVFLECVQDMDHENMFWYRQDPGLGLRLIYFSYDVKMKEKGDIPEGYSVSREKKERFSLILESASTNQTSMYLCASSPINSGNTIYFGEGSWLTVV.

The chain recombines TRBV7-9 with TRBJ1-2; tentatively, D is TRBD1 (5 bases). Trimming removed 1 base from V and 1 base from J, with 13 bases in between. The CDR3 consists of 16 residues. In germline, CDR1 is SEHNR, CDR2 FQNEAQ (reference sequence). This CDR3 is CASSLGGAGSNYGYTF. The CDR3 DNA sequence: TGTGCCAGCAGCTTAGGGGGCGCCGGTAGTAACTATGGCTACACCTTC.

DNA of the CDR3: TGTGCCAGCAGCTCTGAGCCATACAATGAGCAGTTCTTC. It specifies CASSSEPYNEQFF. The chain recombines TRBV5-4 with TRBJ2-1, with D unclear. Trimming took off 3 bases at V and 4 bases at J, with 8 bases between the two ends. CDR1 is SGHNT and CDR2 is YYREEE in the germline V gene (reference sequence). This CDR3 has 13 amino acids. Full variable domain (missing parts from reference TRBV5-4 and TRBJ2-1): ETGVTQSPTHLIKTRGQQVTLRCSSQSGHNTVSWYQQALGQGPQFIFQYYREEENGRGNFPPRFSGLQFPNYSSELNVNALELDDSALYLCASSSEPYNEQFFGPGTRLTVL.

This chain joins TRBV15 and TRBJ1-3, with D possibly being TRBD1 (5 bases). The CDR3 contains 17 residues. The V end was cut by 1 base, the J end by 2 bases, with 15 bases between. Germline values: CDR1 LNHNV, CDR2 YYDKDF (reference sequence). The CDR3 spells CATSRVRFSGAGNTIYF. In DNA, the CDR3 is TGTGCCACCAGCAGAGTTCGATTTTCGGGGGCTGGAAACACCATATATTTT.

This clone was seen once. The V gene is TRBV27, the J gene TRBJ2-5; D possibly corresponds to TRBD1 (5 bases). This CDR3 has 15 residues. Trimming removed 0 bases at V and 3 bases at J, with 11 bases between. Germline assignment: CDR1 MNHEY and CDR2 SMNVEV (reference sequence). CDR3 sequence reads: CASSLSLQGKETQYF. CDR3 DNA: TGTGCCAGCAGTTTATCCCTCCAGGGAAAAGAGACCCAGTACTTC.

The rearrangement links TRBV11-2 to TRBJ1-1; D is uncertain. From germline, CDR1 is SGHAT and CDR2 FQNNGV. CDR3 length equals 13 residues. Trimming stripped 5 bases from V and 1 base from J, with 8 bases between. CDR3 in amino acids: CASSDWENTEAFF. The CDR3 DNA reads TGTGCCAGCAGCGACTGGGAGAACACTGAAGCTTTCTTT. The full variable domain, completed using reference TRBV11-2 and TRBJ1-1, is EAGVAQSPRYKIIEKRQSVAFWCNPISGHATLYWYQQILGQGPKLLIQFQNNGVVDDSQLPKDRFSAERLKGVDSTLKIQPAKLEDSAVYLCASSDWENTEAFFGQGTRLTVV.

This chain uses TRBV18 with TRBJ2-2, with D perhaps TRBD1 (6 bases). CDR3 length: 15 amino acids. Trimming stripped 4 bases from V and 2 bases from J, with 11 bases between. Germline CDR1 and CDR2: KGHSH and LQKENI. The CDR3 region is CASSLRTANTGELFF. DNA for the CDR3: TGTGCCAGCTCACTACGGACAGCTAACACCGGGGAGCTGTTTTTT.

The rearrangement links TRBV19 to TRBJ1-5; D ambiguous. The V end lost 5 bases, the J end lost 4 bases, and 12 bases lay between the germline ends. Looked up from germline, CDR1 is LNHDA and CDR2 is SQIVND (reference sequence). The CDR3 length is 14 residues. The DNA of the CDR3 is TGTGCCAGTAGTCAAAGACTCGCTAATCAGCCCCAGCATTTT. Translated: CASSQRLANQPQHF.

V usage is TRBV9 and J usage is TRBJ2-3; D is tentatively TRBD1 or TRBD2 (5 bases each). CDR3 length equals 17 residues. V lost 0 bases and J 6 bases, leaving 20 bases between the germline ends. Germline V gene data show CDR1 as SGDLS and CDR2 as YYNGEE. The CDR3 is CASSVAVGDEPFDTQYF. In DNA form, the CDR3 reads TGTGCCAGCAGCGTAGCGGTAGGGGACGAGCCCTTTGATACGCAGTATTTT.

The chain uses TRBV2 and TRBJ1-2; D may be TRBD1 (6 bases). V lost 7 bases and J 0 bases, leaving 15 bases between the germline ends. Germline V gives CDR1 SNHLY, CDR2 FYNNEI. The CDR3 consists of 15 residues. The CDR3 region is CASILQGTANYGYTF. Written as DNA, the CDR3 is TGTGCCAGCATTCTACAGGGAACTGCTAACTATGGCTACACCTTC. Full variable domain (missing parts from reference TRBV2 and TRBJ1-2): EPEVTQTPSHQVTQMGQEVILRCVPISNHLYFYWYRQILGQKVEFLVSFYNNEISEKSEIFDDQFSVERPDGSNFTLKIRSTKLEDSAMYFCASILQGTANYGYTFGSGTRLTVV.

This sequence joins TRBV5-1 and TRBJ2-3; D is uncertain. CDR3 length equals 15 residues. The germline V and J ends were trimmed by 0 bases and 0 bases, with 8 bases remaining between them. Germline lookup yields CDR1 SGHRS and CDR2 YFSETQ. CDR3 residues: CASSLGVASTDTQYF. Written as DNA, the CDR3 is TGCGCCAGCAGCTTGGGGGTCGCGAGCACAGATACGCAGTATTTT.

CDR3 nucleotides: TGTGCCAGCAGGAAAAACTCCCTAAGTATGGATACGCAGTATTTT. Translated: CASRKNSLSMDTQYF. The chain joins TRBV7-2 to TRBJ2-3; D uncertain. Germline V gene lookup returns CDR1 SGHTA and CDR2 FQGNSA. The V gene lost 6 bases and the J gene lost 6 bases, with 19 bases spanning the gap. The CDR3 is 15 residues long.

The chain has TRBV5-1 and TRBJ2-7, with TRBD1 as a possible D gene (6 bases). Trimming removed 0 bases from V and 3 bases from J, with 10 bases in between. Germline lookup yields CDR1 SGHRS and CDR2 YFSETQ. This CDR3 spans 14 amino acids. The CDR3 DNA is TGCGCCAGCAGCTTGGTAGGGGGAGACTACGAGCAGTACTTC. Translating gives CASSLVGGDYEQYF.

The chain combines TRBV11-2 with TRBJ2-7; D may be TRBD2 (5 bases). CDR1 and CDR2 from the germline V gene are SGHAT and FQNNGV. The CDR3 runs to 16 residues. The germline V and J ends were trimmed by 4 bases and 6 bases, with 22 bases remaining between them. DNA of the CDR3: TGTGCCAGCAGCTCCTATCTCCGGGCCGCGGGCGGCGAGCAGTACTTC. It specifies CASSSYLRAAGGEQYF.

This clone turned up a few times. This sequence joins TRBV18 and TRBJ1-6, with TRBD1 identical over 10 bases. The CDR3 loop spans 16 amino acids. Trimming cost V 1 base and J 9 bases; bases outside gene matches: 6. Per the germline V gene, CDR1 is KGHSH and CDR2 is LQKENI. CDR3 nucleotide sequence: TGTGCCAGCTCACCACAATTGGGACAGGGGTCTTCACCCCTCCACTTT. This encodes CASSPQLGQGSSPLHF.